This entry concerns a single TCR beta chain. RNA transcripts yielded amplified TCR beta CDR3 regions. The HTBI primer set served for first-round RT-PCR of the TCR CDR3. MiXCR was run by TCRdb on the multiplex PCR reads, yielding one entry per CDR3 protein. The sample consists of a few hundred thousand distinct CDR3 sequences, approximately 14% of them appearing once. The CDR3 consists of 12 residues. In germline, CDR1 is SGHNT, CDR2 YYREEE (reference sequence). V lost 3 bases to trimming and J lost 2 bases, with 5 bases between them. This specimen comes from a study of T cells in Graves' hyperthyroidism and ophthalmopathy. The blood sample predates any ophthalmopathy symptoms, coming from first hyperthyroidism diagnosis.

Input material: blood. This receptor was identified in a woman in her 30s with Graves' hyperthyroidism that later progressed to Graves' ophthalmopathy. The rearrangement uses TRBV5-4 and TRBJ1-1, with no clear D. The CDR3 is CASSYDNTEAFF. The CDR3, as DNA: TGTGCCAGCAGCTATGACAACACTGAAGCTTTCTTT.